These T cell receptor beta chains were read from a single sample in a study of T cells after yellow fever vaccination. TCRdb processed the 5' RACE reads anew with MiXCR; each CDR3 protein has one entry. The table records 500,000 to 650,000 distinct CDR3 sequences, 12% of them present only once. The sequencing here drew on PBMCs, taken on the day of the yellow fever booster vaccination. These receptor sequences come from a man aged 25-40 years who received the YFV17D yellow fever vaccine. CDR3s include the opening cysteine and the closing phenylalanine or tryptophan. D genes are given only for firm matches. Clone size is not always given. Where it is, it says once, few, many or a class for expanded clones.

j_gene	d_gene	len	abundance	v_gene	CDR3aa	CDR3nt
TRBJ1-5	TRBD1	17	few	TRBV12-3/TRBV12-4	CASSFAGTGKSNQPQHF	TGTGCCAGCAGTTTTGCGGGGACAGGGAAGAGCAATCAGCCCCAGCATTTT
TRBJ2-1	TRBD2	14	-	TRBV7-2	CASSLAIGGAEQFF	TGTGCCAGCAGCTTAGCGATCGGGGGGGCGGAGCAGTTCTTC
TRBJ2-1	-	14	-	TRBV7-2	CASGSWVTYNEQFF	TGTGCCAGCGGCTCATGGGTCACCTACAATGAGCAGTTCTTC
TRBJ2-7	-	14	-	TRBV7-9	CASSDASVTYEQYF	TGTGCCAGCAGCGACGCCAGCGTCACCTACGAGCAGTACTTC
TRBJ1-3	-	13	-	TRBV9	CASRNTWGNTIYF	TGTGCCAGCAGAAACACCTGGGGAAACACCATATATTTT
TRBJ2-7	TRBD2	15	-	TRBV6-5	CASSYSRGRADEQYF	TGTGCCAGCAGTTACTCGAGAGGGAGGGCGGACGAGCAGTACTTC
TRBJ1-1	-	13	many	TRBV6-2/TRBV6-3	CASSSDMNTEAFF	TGTGCCAGCAGTTCAGACATGAACACTGAAGCTTTCTTT
TRBJ2-7	TRBD2	15	-	TRBV4-3	CASSPGLSGIYEQYF	TGCGCCAGCAGCCCCGGTCTCAGCGGGATCTACGAGCAGTACTTC
TRBJ2-7	TRBD1	15	-	TRBV7-9	CASSPRGRLSYEQYF	TGTGCCAGCAGCCCCAGGGGGCGCCTATCGTACGAGCAGTACTTC
TRBJ1-5	-	14	-	TRBV6-2/TRBV6-3	CASSSRTPRQPQHF	TGTGCCAGCAGCTCCCGGACCCCACGACAGCCCCAGCATTTT
TRBJ2-3	-	13	few	TRBV19	CASVAVRGDTQYF	TGTGCCAGCGTTGCGGTTAGGGGAGATACGCAGTATTTT
TRBJ1-2	-	14	few	TRBV4-3	CASSPPNDRNGYTF	TGCGCCAGCAGCCCCCCAAATGACAGAAATGGCTACACCTTC
TRBJ2-7	-	16	-	TRBV15	CATSRGGAGKSYEQYF	TGTGCCACCAGCAGAGGGGGGGCGGGAAAGAGCTACGAGCAGTACTTC
TRBJ1-5	-	17	few	TRBV7-8	CASSLGRGQYSNQPQHF	TGTGCCAGCAGCTTAGGACGCGGACAGTATAGCAATCAGCCCCAGCATTTT
TRBJ2-2	-	13	few	TRBV5-1	CASSFNEIGELFF	TGCGCCAGCAGCTTTAATGAAATCGGGGAGCTGTTTTTT
TRBJ2-1	-	15	-	TRBV5-4	CASSSPRASYNEQFF	TGTGCCAGCAGCTCCCCCAGGGCCTCCTACAATGAGCAGTTCTTC
TRBJ2-1	-	17	-	TRBV12-3/TRBV12-4	CASSPALNPNFYNEQFF	TGTGCCAGCAGTCCCGCCCTTAACCCTAACTTTTACAATGAGCAGTTCTTC
TRBJ2-1	TRBD1	16	-	TRBV9	CASSVMDRVWDNEQFF	TGTGCCAGCAGCGTAATGGACAGGGTATGGGACAATGAGCAGTTCTTC
TRBJ2-1	TRBD2	15	few	TRBV20-1	CSAIGTSGGNNEQFF	TGCAGTGCTATCGGTACTAGCGGAGGAAACAATGAGCAGTTCTTC
TRBJ2-2	-	15	-	TRBV28	CASSLPGYGTGELFF	TGTGCCAGCAGTTTACCAGGGTATGGCACCGGGGAGCTGTTTTTT
TRBJ1-1	-	14	-	TRBV20-1	CSARLGGVYTEAFF	TGCAGTGCTAGATTAGGTGGGGTGTACACTGAAGCTTTCTTT
TRBJ2-7	TRBD2	14	-	TRBV27	CASSYGLAGREQYF	TGTGCCAGCAGTTACGGACTAGCGGGAAGGGAGCAGTACTTC
TRBJ2-4	TRBD2	18	-	TRBV4-1	CASSQGEGLAGFENIQYF	TGCGCCAGCAGCCAAGGAGAGGGCCTAGCGGGATTTGAGAACATTCAGTACTTC
TRBJ2-1	-	16	-	TRBV4-3	CASSQDFGSSYNEQFF	TGCGCCAGCAGCCAAGATTTTGGGAGCTCCTACAATGAGCAGTTCTTC
TRBJ1-3	-	15	-	TRBV7-8	CASSQMIWSGNTIYF	TGTGCCAGCAGCCAAATGATCTGGTCTGGAAACACCATATATTTT
TRBJ1-6	-	14	-	TRBV15	CATSRQVPNSPLHF	TGTGCCACCAGCCGACAAGTCCCTAATTCACCCCTCCACTTT
TRBJ2-3	-	18	few	TRBV15	CATSRWLSSDWGTDTQYF	TGTGCCACCAGCCGCTGGTTGTCTAGCGATTGGGGCACAGATACGCAGTATTTT
TRBJ2-2	TRBD2	16	-	TRBV28	CASNSGLAGATGELFF	TGTGCCAGCAACTCGGGACTAGCGGGAGCTACCGGGGAGCTGTTTTTT
TRBJ2-7	TRBD1	12	many	TRBV20-1	CSARKQGDEQYF	TGCAGTGCTAGAAAACAGGGGGACGAGCAGTACTTC
TRBJ2-5	-	14	few	TRBV18	CASNGQSLGETQYF	TGTGCCAGCAACGGCCAGTCCTTAGGCGAGACCCAGTACTTC
TRBJ2-3	-	14	-	TRBV3-1	CASGLVAGTDTQYF	TGTGCCAGCGGACTCGTTGCGGGGACAGATACGCAGTATTTT
TRBJ1-6	-	16	-	TRBV9	CASSETGPSGNSPLHF	TGTGCCAGCAGCGAAACCGGGCCCTCGGGGAATTCACCCCTCCACTTT
TRBJ2-3	-	15	-	TRBV20-1	CSARDRGRRTDTQYF	TGCAGTGCTAGAGACCGGGGGCGCAGAACAGATACGCAGTATTTT
TRBJ2-7	-	15	few	TRBV5-1	CASSLERGGTYEQYF	TGCGCCAGCAGCTTGGAACGGGGAGGCACCTACGAGCAGTACTTC
TRBJ1-2	TRBD1	15	-	TRBV20-1	CSARDRRGRSDGYTF	TGCAGTGCTAGAGACCGCAGGGGGAGAAGCGATGGCTACACCTTC
TRBJ1-2	-	11	-	TRBV21-1	CASSRQDGYTF	TGTGCCAGCAGCAGACAAGATGGCTACACCTTC
TRBJ2-7	-	13	once	TRBV5-1	CASSLVAPSEQYF	TGCGCCAGCAGCTTGGTCGCGCCCAGTGAGCAGTACTTC
TRBJ1-1	-	16	-	TRBV5-6	CASSLGGAGPNTEAFF	TGTGCCAGCAGCCTGGGGGGGGCAGGACCGAACACTGAAGCTTTCTTT
TRBJ2-7	TRBD2	13	few	TRBV7-2	CASRTSGEYEQYF	TGTGCCAGCCGTACTAGCGGGGAATACGAGCAGTACTTC
TRBJ2-7	TRBD1	14	few	TRBV5-6	CASSQDTGAYEQYF	TGTGCCAGCAGCCAAGACACAGGGGCCTACGAGCAGTACTTC
TRBJ1-3	-	15	-	TRBV5-6	CASSYQGFSGNTIYF	TGTGCCAGCAGCTACCAGGGGTTCTCTGGAAACACCATATATTTT